These 14 T cell receptor beta chains came from one sample sequenced in a study of T cells in Graves' hyperthyroidism and ophthalmopathy. RNA transcripts served as the template for amplifying TCR beta CDR3 regions. First-round RT-PCR with HTBI primers amplified the TCR CDR3 region. Each CDR3 protein is one row after TCRdb ran MiXCR on the multiplex PCR reads. The table shows a few hundred thousand distinct CDR3 sequences, with more than 14% occurring only once. Sequencing was carried out using blood. These receptors were collected from a woman between 35 and 50 years old with Graves' hyperthyroidism that later progressed to Graves' ophthalmopathy.

In this sample, this clonotype turned up many times. The chain uses TRBV12-3 or TRBV12-4 and TRBJ2-1; D uncertain. This CDR3 contains 11 residues. Trimming took off 10 bases at V and 6 bases at J, with 10 bases between the two ends. The CDR3 bases are TGTGCCAATCTGGTCTTCAATGAGCAGTTCTTC. Its translation is CANLVFNEQFF.

This clonotype was counted only a few times. This rearrangement joins TRBV9 to TRBJ2-1; D gene unclear. Germline V gene lookup returns CDR1 SGDLS and CDR2 YYNGEE. V was pared by 0 bases and J by 2 bases, with 15 bases between. The CDR3 contains 17 residues. The CDR3 spells CASSVGPSGAPYNEQFF. CDR3 coding DNA: TGTGCCAGCAGCGTAGGACCGTCCGGCGCCCCCTACAATGAGCAGTTCTTC.

The rearrangement uses TRBV20-1 and TRBJ2-3, with 7 bases lining up with TRBD1. Germline V CDR1 and CDR2: DFQATT, SNEGSKA (reference sequence). This CDR3 is 15 amino acids long. V dropped 7 bases and J dropped 2; count of bases not matched to a gene: 12. CDR3 coding DNA: TGCAGTGTTAAATCGACAGGGCCTGCCACAGATACGCAGTATTTT. Translation gives CSVKSTGPATDTQYF.

Ten or more counts support this clonotype. The chain links TRBV10-2 to TRBJ2-5; weak D call: TRBD1 (6 bases). The CDR3 is 15 residues long. Germline assignment: CDR1 WSHSY and CDR2 SAAADI. V was shortened by 6 bases and J by 5 bases, with 19 bases between the two germline ends. In DNA form, the CDR3 reads TGCGCCAGCAGCTGGGGGCTAGGAGTGCGGGAGACCCAGTACTTC. It is translated as CASSWGLGVRETQYF.

This clonotype was seen repeatedly, ten times or more. The gene calls are TRBV20-1 and TRBJ2-7; 7 bases fit TRBD2. V dropped 3 bases and J dropped 3; count of bases not matched to a gene: 5. Germline assignment: CDR1 DFQATT and CDR2 SNEGSKA (reference sequence). The CDR3 has 13 residues. The CDR3 nucleotides are TGCAGTGCTAGGGGGAGGGCGGACTACGAGCAGTACTTC. Its translation: CSARGRADYEQYF.

About this clonotype itself: This may come from a read error, since a much larger clone is one base off. V gene TRBV9 combines with J gene TRBJ2-3; 8 bases align to TRBD2. The germline V gene encodes CDR1 SGDLS and CDR2 YYNGEE. Germline trimming cut 3 bases from V and 1 base from J; bases unmatched to any gene: 4. The length of the CDR3 is 15 residues. This chain's CDR3 is CASSASTSGTDTQYF. The DNA of the CDR3 is TGTGCCAGCAGCGCTTCGACTAGCGGCACAGATACGCAGTATTTT.

This clonotype was observed at least ten times. The rearrangement uses TRBV20-1 and TRBJ2-2; D remains ambiguous. CDR1 and CDR2 from the germline V gene are DFQATT and SNEGSKA (reference sequence). This CDR3 comprises 13 residues. Trimming took off 5 bases at V and 3 bases at J, with 10 bases between the two ends. In nucleotides, the CDR3 is TGCAGTGCTCCTAAGTGGGACACCGGGGAGCTGTTTTTT. Protein: CSAPKWDTGELFF.

This clonotype was seen at least ten times. V is TRBV2 and J is TRBJ1-2; 7 nucleotides line up with TRBD1. Unmatched junction bases numbered 8, after V lost 6 bases and J lost 4 bases. The germline V gene has CDR1 SNHLY and CDR2 FYNNEI. The CDR3 consists of 14 residues. CDR3 sequence (DNA): TGTGCCAGCAGGAGGGGGCAGTCCCTCTATGGCTACACCTTC. Its protein is CASRRGQSLYGYTF.

This clonotype was found a few times. The CDR3 DNA is TGTGCCAGCTCAGGGCAGGACACCGGGGAGCTGTTTTTT. This gives the protein CASSGQDTGELFF. V usage is TRBV18 and J usage is TRBJ2-2; no definite D call. The CDR3 is 13 amino acids. CDR1 and CDR2 from the germline V gene are KGHSH and LQKENI. The V gene lost 5 bases and the J gene lost 3 bases, with 7 bases spanning the gap.

Only one count was recorded for this clonotype. This CDR3 reads CASSGLGTASGEAFF. CDR3 in DNA: TGTGCCAGCAGCGGACTGGGGACGGCCTCTGGTGAAGCTTTCTTT. The chain links TRBV11-1 to TRBJ1-1; perhaps TRBD1 as D (5 bases). This CDR3 has 15 residues. CDR1 SGHAT and CDR2 FQDESV come from the germline V gene (reference sequence). The V and J ends lost 5 bases and 7 bases respectively, with 20 bases between them. The full variable domain, its missing parts supplied by reference TRBV11-1 and TRBJ1-1, is EAEVAQSPRYKITEKSQAVAFWCDPISGHATLYWYRQILGQGPELLVQFQDESVVDDSQLPKDRFSAERLKGVDSTLKIQPAELGDSAMYLCASSGLGTASGEAFFGQGTRLTVV.

The sample holds many counts of this clonotype. This chain links TRBV29-1 with TRBJ2-1, with unresolved D. The germline V and J ends were trimmed by 4 bases and 0 bases, with 7 bases remaining between them. CDR3 size: 13 residues. Per germline, CDR1 SQVTM and CDR2 ANQGSEA. The DNA for the CDR3 is TGCAGCGTTGCGGATAGCTCCTACAATGAGCAGTTCTTC. It codes for CSVADSSYNEQFF.

This clonotype was detected many times. This rearrangement joins TRBV19 to TRBJ2-7; D could derive from TRBD1 or TRBD2 (5 bases each). From germline, CDR1 is LNHDA and CDR2 SQIVND (reference sequence). The CDR3 runs to 14 residues. Trimming removed 6 bases from V and 2 bases from J, with 14 bases in between. CDR3 DNA: TGTGCCAGTAGGAGGACTCGGGACGCCTACGAGCAGTACTTC. As protein: CASRRTRDAYEQYF.

This clonotype was seen at least ten times. The chain is built from TRBV7-2 and TRBJ2-7; TRBD2 aligns across 7 bases. The CDR3 has 15 residues. From germline, CDR1 is SGHTA and CDR2 FQGNSA. After removal of 1 base from V and 2 bases from J, the junction contained 5 bases not matched to a gene. CDR3 bases: TGTGCCAGCAGCTTAGGGTCGGGGGGTCCCTACGAGCAGTACTTC. Translation gives CASSLGSGGPYEQYF.

This rearrangement joins TRBV3-1 to TRBJ2-7; 11 nucleotides match TRBD1. Germline V gives CDR1 LGHDT, CDR2 YNNKEL (reference sequence). This CDR3 is 15 amino acids long. V was clipped by 5 bases and J by 6 bases; unmatched bases: 9. The CDR3 DNA is TGTGCCAGCAGCTATCCGGGACAGGGGGTATCCGAGCAGTACTTC. It codes for CASSYPGQGVSEQYF.